This T cell receptor beta chain was found in a study of blood T cells in healthy people across ages (dated by TCRdb to about 2015). At the level of the whole study: In model experiments, template switching captured roughly one uniquely barcoded TCR beta cDNA molecule for every two T cells. For two donors (one aged 18 to 29 and one aged 80 or older), the study analyzed two additional independent replicas of 1 million unique cDNA reads from the same blood draw. Four age groups were formed from the donors: young (average approximately 15 years), middle-aged (less than 40), aged (62) and long-lived (roughly 81). To avoid experimental bias, donors of different ages were distributed randomly across sequencing lanes. To track age-related changes in TCR beta repertoire diversity, the study relied on deep sequencing normalized with unique cDNA molecular identifiers. Study-level results and caveats: Compared with the aged group, the long-lived group had more naive CD4+ T cells, fewer expanded clones and increased TCR diversity, suggesting age selection. Estimates of total diversity based on one million sequenced T cells were regarded as lower bounds and as underestimates. Since profiling was done on bulk unsorted PBMCs, naive and antigen-experienced compartments could not be conclusively compared. Because donor CMV infection status was unknown, age-related changes in expanded clonotypes were potentially confounded. Observed TCR beta diversity per million T cells fell roughly linearly with age, and a significant reduction was already apparent by age roughly 40. A strong correlation was found between observed TCR beta diversity and the percentage of naive T cells measured by flow cytometry.

The library was generated by 5' RACE. Sequenced using an Illumina HiSeq 2500. A second PCR of about 6 to 11 cycles was performed with a sample-barcoded 5' primer and a J-beta primer mix. A unique molecular identifier was introduced onto each TCR beta cDNA molecule by a template-switch 5' adaptor carrying 12 random nucleotides. Each sample yielded at least 2.5 million CDR3-containing paired-end reads. First-strand cDNA synthesis was performed from all RNA using the Mint cDNA synthesis kit, with priming by a TRBC-specific oligonucleotide. Following uracil-DNA glycosylase treatment, a first 18-cycle PCR with universal primers M1SS and BC2_uni_R was performed on all cDNA. The authors' analysis ran thus. Normalization of each sample was performed by random selection of 1 million high-quality reads, each carrying a distinct molecular identifier. Instead of being binned into consensus sequences, reads with shared molecular identifiers were discarded. MiTCR, set to a Q25 quality threshold and the strictest error-elimination algorithm, was used for CDR3 identification, clonotype clustering and error correction. A nonparametric unseen species model with Euler transformation was used to estimate lower-bound total TCR beta diversity. The raw public data were reprocessed by TCRdb itself: fastp quality trimming at Q25, MiXCR clonotype calling, in-frame beta chains only. A single entry per CDR3 protein holds the most common genes and DNA from its merged rows. TCRdb's processing, not the authors' own work, is the source of the V and J calls. The sample table holds some 730,000 distinct CDR3 sequences, of which 20% to 25% were seen once. Of the sample, about 20% falls within the top ten clones.

The donors were roughly 38 Caucasian individuals from Russia, aged about 6 to 100 years, who were systemically healthy. Each donor gave ten milliliters of peripheral blood, collected into EDTA-treated Vacutainer tubes. Ficoll-Paque density-gradient centrifugation was used to isolate PBMCs, with at least 7 million obtained per sample. Total RNA, at least 6 micrograms per sample, was extracted from PBMCs with Trizol reagent. For every donor, flow cytometry on a PBMC aliquot measured the percentage of naive CD45RAhigh/CD27high T cells. The CDR3 goes from the cysteine to the phenylalanine over 11 residues. Kept here is only the CDR3 DNA, which spans 33 bases and is read in frame from base 1. CDR1 and CDR2 are read off the germline V gene (reference sequence) as DFQATT and SNEGSKA. The junction shows trimming of 6 bases on V and 7 bases on J, plus 12 bases between the germline ends. A remark on this clonotype: It lacks a known antigen. This could be a read error, since a much larger clone is one nucleotide away.

The clonotype originates from a man aged 65 to 85 in good health. The V gene is TRBV20-1 and the J gene is TRBJ2-5; tentative D gene TRBD1, with 5 bases matching. Sequenced input: blood. The CDR3 region has the sequence CSASIQGTQYF. The sequence in DNA is TGCAGTGCCTCAATTCAGGGGACCCAGTACTTC.